Listed below are T cell receptor beta chains from one sample, sequenced in a study of T cell responses to AZD1222 COVID-19 vaccine. Assay: immunoSEQ multiplex PCR; the TCRdb copy retains only in-frame clones and omits some. The sample contains more than 50,000 clones, roughly 90% of which appear only once. The sample consisted of peripheral blood, taken on day 0 of AZD1222 vaccination. The receptor set was obtained from an adult in good health. The CDR3 runs from the conserved cysteine through the conserved F or W. Fields, in order: D gene, V gene, J gene, clone size, CDR3 length, CDR3 DNA, CDR3 protein. A D gene is named only where the DNA matches it firmly. The size of a clone is reported for some rows only, either as once, few or many, or as a class for expanded clones.

D gene: TRBD2; V gene: TRBV5-5; J gene: TRBJ2-7; clone size: -; CDR3 length: 15; CDR3 DNA: TGTGCCAGCAGCTTGGGACTAGCGGTCCCCTACGAGCAGTACTTC; CDR3 protein: CASSLGLAVPYEQYF
D gene: -; V gene: TRBV9; J gene: TRBJ2-7; clone size: -; CDR3 length: 15; CDR3 DNA: TGTGCCAGCAGCCCACAGGACAGCCCCCTCTACGAGCAGTACTTC; CDR3 protein: CASSPQDSPLYEQYF
D gene: -; V gene: TRBV2; J gene: TRBJ1-1; clone size: -; CDR3 length: 12; CDR3 DNA: TGTGCCAGCAGTCGGAGTGGCGTTGAAGCTTTCTTT; CDR3 protein: CASSRSGVEAFF
D gene: TRBD1; V gene: TRBV6-5; J gene: TRBJ1-1; clone size: -; CDR3 length: 13; CDR3 DNA: TGTGCCGCAAGACAGGGTTTGAACACTGAAGCTTTCTTT; CDR3 protein: CAARQGLNTEAFF
D gene: TRBD2; V gene: TRBV9; J gene: TRBJ2-2; clone size: -; CDR3 length: 17; CDR3 DNA: TGTGCCAGCAGCGTAGGCGGACTAGCGATGAACACCGGGGAGCTGTTTTTT; CDR3 protein: CASSVGGLAMNTGELFF
D gene: -; V gene: TRBV28; J gene: TRBJ1-5; clone size: -; CDR3 length: 14; CDR3 DNA: TGTGCCAGCAGTTTATCAAAAAGCAATCAGCCCCAGCATTTT; CDR3 protein: CASSLSKSNQPQHF
D gene: TRBD2; V gene: TRBV6-6; J gene: TRBJ2-7; clone size: few; CDR3 length: 15; CDR3 DNA: TGTGCCAGCAGTTGGGGACTAGCGGGAGGGGCCGAGCAGTACTTC; CDR3 protein: CASSWGLAGGAEQYF
D gene: -; V gene: TRBV5-8; J gene: TRBJ1-4; clone size: -; CDR3 length: 14; CDR3 DNA: TGTGCCAGCAGCTACTGGACAGCGGGAGAAAAACTGTTTTTT; CDR3 protein: CASSYWTAGEKLFF
D gene: TRBD1; V gene: TRBV7-2; J gene: TRBJ2-3; clone size: -; CDR3 length: 17; CDR3 DNA: TGTGCCAGCAGCTTAGTATCAGGGGGAATTGGTGCAGATACGCAGTATTTT; CDR3 protein: CASSLVSGGIGADTQYF
D gene: -; V gene: TRBV5-4; J gene: TRBJ2-1; clone size: few; CDR3 length: 13; CDR3 DNA: TGTGCCAGCAGCTTGAGGAGGGGGGATGAGCAGTTCTTC; CDR3 protein: CASSLRRGDEQFF
D gene: -; V gene: TRBV7-9; J gene: TRBJ1-1; clone size: -; CDR3 length: 12; CDR3 DNA: TGTGCCAGCAGCCTGGGGTGGACTGAAGCTTTCTTT; CDR3 protein: CASSLGWTEAFF
D gene: -; V gene: TRBV16; J gene: TRBJ1-1; clone size: once; CDR3 length: 15; CDR3 DNA: TGTGCCAGCAGCCCCAAAGGTTATGTGAACACTGAAGCTTTCTTT; CDR3 protein: CASSPKGYVNTEAFF
D gene: TRBD2; V gene: TRBV29-1; J gene: TRBJ2-1; clone size: -; CDR3 length: 15; CDR3 DNA: TGCAGCGTTGGCGGACTAGCGGACGGTTACAGAGAGCAGTTCTTC; CDR3 protein: CSVGGLADGYREQFF
D gene: -; V gene: TRBV5-8; J gene: TRBJ2-3; clone size: -; CDR3 length: 15; CDR3 DNA: TGTGCCAGCAGCTTGGGACTAGGGAGCACAGATACGCAGTATTTT; CDR3 protein: CASSLGLGSTDTQYF
D gene: TRBD1; V gene: TRBV2; J gene: TRBJ1-1; clone size: -; CDR3 length: 12; CDR3 DNA: TGTGCCAGCAGTGGACAGGGGGCAGTAGCTTTCTTT; CDR3 protein: CASSGQGAVAFF
D gene: -; V gene: TRBV5-1; J gene: TRBJ2-5; clone size: few; CDR3 length: 14; CDR3 DNA: TGCGCCAGCAGCCGCGAGAGGACGAGAGAGACCCAGTACTTC; CDR3 protein: CASSRERTRETQYF
D gene: TRBD2; V gene: TRBV5-1; J gene: TRBJ2-1; clone size: -; CDR3 length: 16; CDR3 DNA: TGCGCCAGCAGCTCGGCGACCTCCGGACTAGCGGGGCCTACGTTCTTC; CDR3 protein: CASSSATSGLAGPTFF
D gene: -; V gene: TRBV19; J gene: TRBJ1-4; clone size: -; CDR3 length: 16; CDR3 DNA: TGTGCCAGTAGTGAAACAGGACGAGTGACTAATGAAAAACTGTTTTTT; CDR3 protein: CASSETGRVTNEKLFF
D gene: TRBD1; V gene: TRBV5-1; J gene: TRBJ1-1; clone size: -; CDR3 length: 15; CDR3 DNA: TGCGCCAGCACTTCCCGGGACAGGGCTGGCACTGAAGCTTTCTTT; CDR3 protein: CASTSRDRAGTEAFF
D gene: -; V gene: TRBV12-2; J gene: TRBJ1-1; clone size: -; CDR3 length: 17; CDR3 DNA: TGTGCAAGTCGCTACCGGACGAGAAACTTTTGGGACACTGAAGCTTTCTTT; CDR3 protein: CASRYRTRNFWDTEAFF
D gene: TRBD2; V gene: TRBV6-5; J gene: TRBJ2-1; clone size: -; CDR3 length: 12; CDR3 DNA: TGTGCCAGCAGACGAACTAGCGGGAGGTGGTTCTTC; CDR3 protein: CASRRTSGRWFF
D gene: -; V gene: TRBV9; J gene: TRBJ1-6; clone size: -; CDR3 length: 14; CDR3 DNA: TGTGCCAGCAACCCCGGGGGGAATAATTCACCCCTCCACTTT; CDR3 protein: CASNPGGNNSPLHF
D gene: TRBD1; V gene: TRBV18; J gene: TRBJ1-4; clone size: -; CDR3 length: 15; CDR3 DNA: TGTGCCAGCTCAAGACGGACAGGGGGAGCCGAAAAACTGTTTTTT; CDR3 protein: CASSRRTGGAEKLFF
D gene: -; V gene: TRBV28; J gene: TRBJ2-3; clone size: -; CDR3 length: 14; CDR3 DNA: TGTGCCAGCAACGGGGTGGGGGGTACAGATACGCAGTATTTT; CDR3 protein: CASNGVGGTDTQYF
D gene: -; V gene: TRBV7-2; J gene: TRBJ2-4; clone size: -; CDR3 length: 14; CDR3 DNA: TGTGCCAGCAGCACCCCGGGGGCGCGGGCCATTCAGTACTTC; CDR3 protein: CASSTPGARAIQYF
D gene: -; V gene: TRBV12-3/TRBV12-4; J gene: TRBJ2-7; clone size: -; CDR3 length: 12; CDR3 DNA: TGTGCCAGCAGTCCGGGGACGGTTGGGCAGTACTTC; CDR3 protein: CASSPGTVGQYF
D gene: -; V gene: TRBV28; J gene: TRBJ2-3; clone size: -; CDR3 length: 14; CDR3 DNA: TGTGCCAGCAGTCCCCCTCTTGCCACAGATACGCAGTATTTT; CDR3 protein: CASSPPLATDTQYF
D gene: -; V gene: TRBV12-3/TRBV12-4; J gene: TRBJ1-1; clone size: -; CDR3 length: 13; CDR3 DNA: TGTGCCAGCAATGGGAGGTCGGTCACTGAAGCTTTCTTT; CDR3 protein: CASNGRSVTEAFF
D gene: -; V gene: TRBV11-2; J gene: TRBJ2-1; clone size: -; CDR3 length: 14; CDR3 DNA: TGTGCCAGCAGCTCACCGACAGAAAACAATGAGCAGTTCTTC; CDR3 protein: CASSSPTENNEQFF
D gene: -; V gene: TRBV2; J gene: TRBJ1-2; clone size: -; CDR3 length: 14; CDR3 DNA: TGTGCCAGCAGTGATTTCGGACAGAGCTATGGCTACACCTTC; CDR3 protein: CASSDFGQSYGYTF
D gene: -; V gene: TRBV7-9; J gene: TRBJ2-1; clone size: -; CDR3 length: 13; CDR3 DNA: TGTGCCAGCAGCTTAGGGCAGGGCAATGAGCAGTTCTTC; CDR3 protein: CASSLGQGNEQFF
D gene: TRBD1; V gene: TRBV18; J gene: TRBJ1-5; clone size: -; CDR3 length: 14; CDR3 DNA: TGTGCCAGCTCCCTCGGACAGGGTAGTCAGCCCCAGCATTTT; CDR3 protein: CASSLGQGSQPQHF
D gene: -; V gene: TRBV30; J gene: TRBJ1-3; clone size: few; CDR3 length: 14; CDR3 DNA: TGTGCCTGTAATTACCAGGGGACTGGAAACACCATATATTTT; CDR3 protein: CACNYQGTGNTIYF
D gene: TRBD1; V gene: TRBV5-1; J gene: TRBJ2-1; clone size: -; CDR3 length: 18; CDR3 DNA: TGCGCCAGCAGCTTGGCCCCCCCGGGACAGGGGGCTCGGAATGAGCAGTTCTTC; CDR3 protein: CASSLAPPGQGARNEQFF
D gene: -; V gene: TRBV5-4; J gene: TRBJ1-6; clone size: -; CDR3 length: 13; CDR3 DNA: TGTGCCAGCAGCTCAAGACAGGCTTCACCCCTCCACTTT; CDR3 protein: CASSSRQASPLHF
D gene: -; V gene: TRBV30; J gene: TRBJ2-1; clone size: -; CDR3 length: 13; CDR3 DNA: TGTGCCTGGAGCGGTAGCTCCTACAATGAGCAGTTCTTC; CDR3 protein: CAWSGSSYNEQFF
D gene: -; V gene: TRBV9; J gene: TRBJ2-1; clone size: -; CDR3 length: 15; CDR3 DNA: TGTGCCAGCAGCGTCGAAGGGGGACCCTACAATGAGCAGTTCTTC; CDR3 protein: CASSVEGGPYNEQFF
D gene: -; V gene: TRBV5-1; J gene: TRBJ2-5; clone size: -; CDR3 length: 13; CDR3 DNA: TGCGCCAGCAGCCAAGGACAACAAGAGACCCAGTACTTC; CDR3 protein: CASSQGQQETQYF
D gene: -; V gene: TRBV27; J gene: TRBJ1-6; clone size: -; CDR3 length: 15; CDR3 DNA: TGTGCCAGCAGTTTAGACGGCGAGAAAAATTCACCCCTCCACTTT; CDR3 protein: CASSLDGEKNSPLHF